What follows is one TCR beta chain and its context. The V and J ends lost 4 bases and 4 bases, in that order; junction bases with no gene match: 2. The CDR3 is 12 amino acids. The germline CDR1 and CDR2 sequences are SQVTM and ANQGSEA. Selection required adequate fresh-frozen tumor tissue plus more than two years' survival data. Isocitrate dehydrogenase mutation was absent in all glioblastoma patients. Amplification used 60 V beta primers and 13 J beta primers. The protocol was immunoSEQ multiplex PCR, while the TCRdb copy is restricted to in-frame clones and leaves out a portion. Here the sample spans some 100,000 clones, over 65% being singletons. The sample comes from a study of glioma-infiltrating T cells after dendritic cell vaccination. For the study at large: Patients received three intradermal dendritic cell vaccine injections at biweekly intervals.

The chain uses TRBV29-1 and TRBJ1-2, with 8 bases matching TRBD1. The sample consisted of blood, taken before dendritic cell vaccination. The source of this sequence is a human donor with glioblastoma. This CDR3 is CSVVGQVYGYTF. Here the CDR3 DNA reads TGCAGCGTTGTGGGACAGGTCTATGGCTACACCTTC.